Shown below are 25 T cell receptor beta chains from a single sample sequenced in a study of blood T cell repertoires in COVID-19 (dated by TCRdb to between 2020 and 2021). Receptors were amplified or captured by the immunoSEQ multiplex PCR assay. TCRdb holds this immuneACCESS table with in-frame rearrangements only. Some clones are missing; in checked studies, unresolved V genes explain under half, and the rest has no known cause. Here the sample has over 85,000 clones; around 79% occur a single time. 24% of the sample is held by the ten biggest clonotypes. The sequenced material came from peripheral blood. These receptors were taken from a human donor in a cohort sampled during active COVID-19.

The V call is TRBV27, the J call TRBJ2-1; 14 bases fit TRBD2. J was trimmed by 8 bases and V by 6 bases; bases with no gene match: 6. This CDR3 region has 15 residues. Per the germline V gene, CDR1 is MNHEY and CDR2 is SMNVEV (reference sequence). The CDR3 nucleotides read TGTGCCAGCAGGGGGACTAGCGGGAGTATCTATGAGCAGTTCTTC. Translating gives CASRGTSGSIYEQFF.

This clone was detected a few times. The chain joins TRBV10-2 to TRBJ2-7; D not certain. This CDR3 comprises 10 residues. Deletions cut 7 bases from V and 1 base from J, with 2 bases between. Germline loops: CDR1 WSHSY, CDR2 SAAADI. The CDR3: CASISYEQYF. The CDR3 nucleotides read TGCGCCAGCATATCCTACGAGCAGTACTTC.

In nucleotides, the CDR3 is TGTGCCAGCAATTTAGCGGGAGAGGGCGAGCAGTACTTC. The encoded protein is CASNLAGEGEQYF. This rearrangement joins TRBV2 to TRBJ2-7; 9 bases map to TRBD2. V trimming: 7 bases; J trimming: 6 bases; junction bases outside the gene matches: 7. CDR1 SNHLY and CDR2 FYNNEI come from the germline V gene. The CDR3 length is 13 residues.

The CDR3 is CASSTGVGNIQYF. In DNA, the CDR3 is TGTGCCAGTAGTACAGGGGTGGGAAACATTCAGTACTTC. The chain recombines TRBV19 with TRBJ2-4, with D perhaps TRBD1 (6 bases). CDR3 length equals 13 residues. The ends were cut back, 4 bases at V and 6 bases at J, with 10 bases in the middle. The germline V gene has CDR1 LNHDA and CDR2 SQIVND (reference sequence). Drawing the rest from reference TRBV19 and TRBJ2-4, the complete variable domain is DGGITQSPKYLFRKEGQNVTLSCEQNLNHDAMYWYRQDPGQGLRLIYYSQIVNDFQKGDIAEGYSVSREKKESFPLTVTSAQKNPTAFYLCASSTGVGNIQYFGAGTRLSVL.

This sequence joins TRBV29-1 and TRBJ2-5, with D possibly being TRBD2 (6 bases). Germline-derived CDR1 and CDR2 are SQVTM and ANQGSEA. The CDR3 runs to 16 residues. The ends were cut back, 6 bases at V and 5 bases at J, with 25 bases in the middle. CDR3 bases: TGCAGCGTACCAAGGATCTTAGTTGGCGGGACGGAGACCCAGTACTTC. This sequence encodes CSVPRILVGGTETQYF.

The chain links TRBV2 to TRBJ2-1; maybe TRBD1 (6 bases). The CDR3 spans 11 residues. Germline V gene sequence: CDR1 SNHLY, CDR2 FYNNEI. The V and J ends lost 5 bases and 15 bases respectively, with 14 bases between them. DNA of the CDR3: TGTGCCAGCAGTCCGGACAGCCCGGGGTTCTTC. Translated, it gives CASSPDSPGFF. Full variable domain (rest looked up from reference TRBV2 and TRBJ2-1): EPEVTQTPSHQVTQMGQEVILRCVPISNHLYFYWYRQILGQKVEFLVSFYNNEISEKSEIFDDQFSVERPDGSNFTLKIRSTKLEDSAMYFCASSPDSPGFFGPGTRLTVL.

This chain connects TRBV21-1 to TRBJ2-7; the D call TRBD1 from the table was never checked on the DNA. TRBV21-1 has pseudogene status. The CDR3 has 15 amino acids. The CDR3 sequence is CASSRGQGEDYEQYF. The CDR3 coding sequence is TGTGCCAGCAGCAGAGGACAGGGGGAGGACTACGAGCAGTACTTC.

This clone appeared a single time. The chain combines TRBV5-4 with TRBJ2-1, with TRBD2 matching over 11 bases. Germline CDR1 and CDR2: SGHNT and YYREEE (reference sequence). Trimming cost V 4 bases and J 4 bases; bases outside gene matches: 7. CDR3 size: 16 residues. CDR3 region: CASSRGTSGAYNEQFF. Here the CDR3 DNA reads TGTGCCAGCAGCCGGGGGACTAGCGGAGCTTACAATGAGCAGTTCTTC.

The chain has TRBV25-1 and TRBJ2-2, with D possibly being TRBD2 (5 bases). Per the germline V gene, CDR1 is MGHDK and CDR2 is SYGVNS. CDR3 length: 15 amino acids. Deletions cut 8 bases from V and 0 bases from J, with 13 bases between. The CDR3 spells CASAGLTANTGELFF. The CDR3, as DNA: TGTGCCAGCGCCGGACTGACGGCGAACACCGGGGAGCTGTTTTTT.

The rearrangement uses TRBV18 and TRBJ1-2; D gene unclear. Looked up from germline, CDR1 is KGHSH and CDR2 is LQKENI. This CDR3 spans 14 amino acids. The V gene lost 2 bases and the J gene lost 5 bases, with 12 bases spanning the gap. CDR3 in DNA: TGTGCCAGCTCACCAGGGCAGGCCGGATATGGCTACACCTTC. Residues: CASSPGQAGYGYTF.

The chain employs TRBV5-1 and TRBJ2-1, with D maybe TRBD1 (6 bases). The CDR3 spans 13 residues. V lost 4 bases, J lost 5 bases, and 10 bases lay in between. The germline gives CDR1 SGHRS, CDR2 YFSETQ. The chain's CDR3 is CASSPDSNNEQFF. The CDR3 DNA sequence: TGCGCCAGCAGCCCGGACAGTAACAATGAGCAGTTCTTC.

V is TRBV14 and J is TRBJ2-2; no reliable D call. The CDR3 has 13 residues. Germline CDR1 SGHDN, CDR2 FVKESK. V was clipped by 1 base and J by 6 bases, with 6 bases between them. The CDR3 is CASSQALAGELFF. For the CDR3, the DNA is TGTGCCAGCAGCCAAGCGCTAGCCGGGGAGCTGTTTTTT.

This clone was counted only a few times. The chain recombines TRBV19 with TRBJ2-1; tentative D call: TRBD2 (7 bases). V lost 7 bases and J lost 4, with 20 bases in between. Per germline, CDR1 LNHDA and CDR2 SQIVND (reference sequence). This CDR3 has 16 residues. The CDR3 protein is CASNTGGGRAYNEQFF. The CDR3 nucleotides read TGTGCCAGTAATACGGGGGGCGGGAGAGCATACAATGAGCAGTTCTTC.

The chain is built from TRBV5-4 and TRBJ2-1, with 13 bases matching TRBD2. CDR1 is SGHNT and CDR2 is YYREEE in the germline V gene (reference sequence). The CDR3 runs 15 residues. V shed 4 bases and J 8 bases; nucleotides not matched to a gene: 6. The CDR3 DNA follows: TGTGCCAGCAGCAAAAGACTAGCGGGAGGCGATGAGCAGTTCTTC. This codes for CASSKRLAGGDEQFF.

This clone has just a few counts. CDR3 in DNA: TGTGCCAGCTCACGAGACAGGGCCCTCTATGGCTACACCTTC. Its translation is CASSRDRALYGYTF. The chain employs TRBV18 and TRBJ1-2, with 7 nucleotides matching TRBD1. This CDR3 spans 14 amino acids. Germline V lookup: CDR1 KGHSH, CDR2 LQKENI. Germline trimming cut 4 bases from V and 4 bases from J; bases unmatched to any gene: 6.

This clone was counted a single time. This chain links TRBV5-1 with TRBJ2-1, with 14 bases aligning to TRBD2. J gave up 7 bases and V 4 bases, and 10 bases lay outside the gene matches. Germline V gene lookup returns CDR1 SGHRS and CDR2 YFSETQ. The CDR3 runs to 17 residues. The CDR3 spells CASSPTTSGRAQNEQFF. CDR3 in DNA: TGCGCCAGCAGCCCGACGACTAGCGGGAGGGCCCAGAATGAGCAGTTCTTC. Using reference TRBV5-1 and TRBJ2-1 for the parts outside the CDR3, the full variable domain is KAGVTQTPRYLIKTRGQQVTLSCSPISGHRSVSWYQQTPGQGLQFLFEYFSETQRNKGNFPGRFSGRQFSNSRSEMNVSTLELGDSALYLCASSPTTSGRAQNEQFFGPGTRLTVL.

This rearrangement joins TRBV28 to TRBJ2-1, with D unresolved. V lost 3 bases, J lost 5 bases, and 11 bases lay in between. The CDR3 runs 14 residues. The V gene's germline CDR1 is MDHEN and CDR2 SYDVKM. CDR3 nucleotide sequence: TGTGCCAGCAGTTTTCCTACCTATCACAATGAGCAGTTCTTC. Translation gives CASSFPTYHNEQFF.

The chain combines TRBV6-4 with TRBJ2-7; TRBD2 aligns across 12 bases. The germline V gene encodes CDR1 MRHNA and CDR2 SNTAGT. After removal of 7 bases from V and 1 base from J, the junction contained 8 bases not matched to a gene. This CDR3 is built from 16 residues. The CDR3 DNA is TGTGCCAGCACCCTGACTAGCGGGAGTGGGTCCTACGAGCAGTACTTC. This codes for CASTLTSGSGSYEQYF.

The chain couples TRBV7-9 to TRBJ2-7; TRBD1 agrees at 8 bases. V lost 3 bases to trimming and J lost 7 bases; unmatched junction nucleotides: 5. Germline CDR1 and CDR2: SEHNR and FQNEAQ (reference sequence). The CDR3 loop spans 13 amino acids. This CDR3 is CASSFDRGWEQYF. DNA of the CDR3: TGTGCCAGCAGCTTCGACAGGGGCTGGGAGCAGTACTTC.

V is TRBV29-1 and J is TRBJ1-5; tentative D call: TRBD1 (5 bases). V lost 6 bases, J lost 4 bases, and 16 bases lay in between. The CDR3 runs 14 residues. Germline-derived CDR1 and CDR2 are SQVTM and ANQGSEA. The chain's CDR3 is CSVATGLGNQPQHF. CDR3 nucleotides: TGCAGCGTGGCCACAGGTCTGGGGAATCAGCCCCAGCATTTT.

The chain's CDR3 is CASTSGEDTQYF. In DNA, the CDR3 is TGTGCCAGCACTTCAGGGGAAGATACGCAGTATTTT. V is TRBV28 and J is TRBJ2-3, with a tentative D call TRBD1 (6 bases). V dropped 7 bases and J dropped 5 bases, with 10 bases sitting between them. The CDR3 extends over 12 amino acids. CDR1 is MDHEN, CDR2 SYDVKM, per germline.

CDR3 residues: CASSPRQFNEKLFF. CDR3 coding DNA: TGTGCCAGCAGTCCCAGACAGTTTAATGAAAAACTGTTTTTT. The gene calls are TRBV27 and TRBJ1-4; a weak D match, TRBD1 (5 bases). The CDR3 covers 14 residues. The V end was cut by 5 bases, the J end by 4 bases, with 11 bases between. Germline V CDR1 and CDR2: MNHEY, SMNVEV (reference sequence).

The chain employs TRBV10-3 and TRBJ2-1, with 10 bases matching TRBD2. The germline CDR1 and CDR2 sequences are ENHRY and SYGVKD. Germline trimming cut 0 bases from V and 11 bases from J; bases unmatched to any gene: 4. The CDR3 sequence is 14 residues long. CDR3: CAISESSGRAKQFF. CDR3 bases: TGTGCCATCAGTGAGTCAAGCGGGAGGGCCAAGCAGTTCTTC.

This clone was seen just once. This chain links TRBV9 with TRBJ2-2; 7 bases are a match to TRBD2. V shed 0 bases, J shed 1 base, and the junction held 6 bases outside the gene matches. Germline-derived CDR1 and CDR2 are SGDLS and YYNGEE. The CDR3 spans 17 residues. CDR3 sequence (DNA): TGTGCCAGCAGCGTAGGTTGGCTAGCGGAGAACACCGGGGAGCTGTTTTTT. It encodes CASSVGWLAENTGELFF.

The table lists this clone with a few counts. This sequence joins TRBV12-3 or TRBV12-4 and TRBJ2-7, with TRBD2 identical over 8 bases. The trim removed 6 bases at V and 0 bases at J, leaving 1 base unmatched. This CDR3 is 13 amino acids long. The DNA for the CDR3 is TGTGCCAGCAGCCTAGCGGGCTCCTACGAGCAGTACTTC. Its translation is CASSLAGSYEQYF.